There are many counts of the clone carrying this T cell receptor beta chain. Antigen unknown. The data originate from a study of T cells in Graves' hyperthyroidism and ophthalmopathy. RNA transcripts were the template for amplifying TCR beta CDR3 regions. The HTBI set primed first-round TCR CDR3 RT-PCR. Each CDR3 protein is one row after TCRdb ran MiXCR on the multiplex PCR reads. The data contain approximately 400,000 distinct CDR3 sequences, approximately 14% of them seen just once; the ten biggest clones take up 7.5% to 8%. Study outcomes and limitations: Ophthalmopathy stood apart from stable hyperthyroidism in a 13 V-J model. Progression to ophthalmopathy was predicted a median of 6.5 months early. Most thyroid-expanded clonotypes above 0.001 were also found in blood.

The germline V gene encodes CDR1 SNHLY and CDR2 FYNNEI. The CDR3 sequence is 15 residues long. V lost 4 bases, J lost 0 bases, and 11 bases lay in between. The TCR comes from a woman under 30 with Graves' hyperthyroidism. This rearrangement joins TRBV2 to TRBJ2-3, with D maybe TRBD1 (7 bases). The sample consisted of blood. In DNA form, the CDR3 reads TGTGCCAGCAGTGTACAGGGGACTAGCACAGATACGCAGTATTTT. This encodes CASSVQGTSTDTQYF.